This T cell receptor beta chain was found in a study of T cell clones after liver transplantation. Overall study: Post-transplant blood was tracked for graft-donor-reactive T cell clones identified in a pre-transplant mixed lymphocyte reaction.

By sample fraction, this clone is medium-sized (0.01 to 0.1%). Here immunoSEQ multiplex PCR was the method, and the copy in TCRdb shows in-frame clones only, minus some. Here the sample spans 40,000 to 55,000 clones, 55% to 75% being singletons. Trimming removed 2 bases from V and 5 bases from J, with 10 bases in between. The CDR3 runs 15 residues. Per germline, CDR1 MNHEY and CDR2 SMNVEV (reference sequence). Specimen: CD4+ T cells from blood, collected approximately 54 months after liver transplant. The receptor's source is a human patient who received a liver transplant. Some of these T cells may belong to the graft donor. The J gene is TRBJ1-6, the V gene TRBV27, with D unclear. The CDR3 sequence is CASSLQVQNNSPLHF. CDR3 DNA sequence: TGTGCCAGCAGTTTACAAGTACAGAATAATTCACCCCTCCACTTT.